This T cell receptor (beta chain) is drawn from a study of cytomegalovirus exposure and HLA in healthy donors listed by TCRdb under 2017. Study-level background: According to an earlier analysis of 587 of the donors, 200 million or so T cells yielded 117 million unique TCR beta sequences and approximately 300 Gb of sequence data. About 300 gigabases of sequencing data and 70 million to 100 million unique TCR sequences were included in an early release covering several hundred HLA-typed donors. The genetic ancestry cluster associated with self-reported Caucasian donors included approximately 85% of the roughly 390 genotyped donors. The study was designed to test whether signatures of past pathogen exposure could be identified by cataloging public T cell receptors. The study used immunosequencing to profile the T cell repertoires of approximately 650 subjects and linked those repertoires to cytomegalovirus serostatus. In addition to the first cohort of roughly 700 subjects, a separate validation cohort of approximately 130 different subjects was used. To predict cytomegalovirus infection status, the study brought together high-throughput TCR immunosequencing, statistical association of individual TCRs with disease status, and machine learning. To study patterns of TCR occurrence, a later analysis re-analyzed previously published TCR beta repertoires from several hundred donors and added high-resolution HLA genotyping. Rather than using new phenotypic data, the later analysis identified candidate immune exposures from TCR beta sequences and from how often those sequences occurred across donors. To decide whether each TCR beta V gene segment behaved as functional or pseudogenic, an earlier analysis of some 600 of the donors relied on high-throughput TCR beta sequencing. Alongside the repertoire data, information on donor age, sex, ethnicity and CMV serostatus was compiled. Genome-wide SNP genotypes for about 60% of the roughly 670 donors were used in a later genetic analysis, which treated that subset as a discovery cohort. Every repertoire in the discovery cohort had been generated on one and the same sequencing platform. HLA typing included class I and class II loci at four-digit resolution. The number of donors typed differed by locus, with roughly 620-630 for A, B, C, DRB1 and DQB1, around 520 for DQA1, 600 to 610 for DPA1, and over 400 for DPB1. A few DR-DQ haplotypes were treated as single units for association and clustering because of strong linkage in the cohort. Among almost 400 genotyped donors of the cohort, an average of around 240,000 unique TCR beta nucleotide sequences were sequenced per donor, roughly 18% of them non-productive. Overall results and qualifications from the work: According to a later analysis, TCR association rates differed among HLA loci, with DRB1 alleles showing the most associated TCRs and HLA-C alleles showing the fewest. In this cohort, only TCR beta chains were sequenced, and detectable features were limited by the absence of alpha or paired-chain data. In a later analysis, most CMV-associated TCR beta chains were found to appear HLA-restricted, with HLA associations seemingly driven largely by CMV exposure. In an earlier analysis of approximately 590 of the donors, most TCR beta V segments were observed in productive rearrangements about 90% or about 30% of the time, broadly matching IMGT annotations. A later genetic analysis associated a missense DCLRE1C variant with V-gene and J-gene trimming of TCR beta chains, and an independent cohort replicated the association. A further reported finding was that TCR beta sequences accurately predicted the HLA-A and HLA-B alleles for most subjects in the first cohort. CMV serostatus was the only immune exposure information available for the cohort. Across donors, most TCR sequences were observed very rarely, whereas some public TCRs were present in many individuals. When HLA alleles, especially DR and DQ, strongly co-occurred, attributing TCR associations to individual alleles was difficult. Specific HLA alleles were associated with more than 15,000 TCR beta sequences at a false discovery rate of 0.05 in a later analysis. A cluster of highly shared sequence variants was judged likely to represent a technical artifact of the sequencing pipeline. According to a later analysis, parvovirus B19, influenza, CMV and Epstein-Barr virus appeared linked to several top co-occurrence clusters. Because HLA typing was unavailable for some donors at each locus, only the typed subset was used in association tests. Roughly uniform sequencing depth across donors was assumed in presence/absence analyses, although this assumption may not hold. Some IMGT-functional V segments, including TRBV6-2 and TRBV6-3, could not be distinguished by the 87-base-pair reads and were therefore excluded. Linkage disequilibrium might explain the correlated functional status among segregating V segments, but an unknown experimental factor could not be excluded. Because counts were too low, roughly 18 rarely observed V segments, including chromosome 9 orphons, were left out of the earlier analysis of over 550 of the donors. The classifier was reported to diagnose cytomegalovirus status with high specificity and sensitivity in both the original cohort and the validation cohort. According to the authors, the approach could potentially be generalized to other disease states and immunological phenotypes. In the study, around 160 TCR beta chains were listed as associated with cytomegalovirus. According to a later genetic analysis, donors in an Asian-associated ancestry cluster had fewer N-insertions in productive TCRs than the roughly 670-donor mean. A few of the identified cytomegalovirus-associated TCR beta chains were confirmed in vitro to be specific for cytomegalovirus antigens. In a later analysis, HLA-associated TCR beta chains were found to be more clonally expanded and to have lower generation probabilities than equally common non-associated chains.

Points on this clone: Its antigen target is currently unknown. No base-level quality is on record; no much larger clone is a single base apart.

V drops 5 bases and J drops 2 bases, leaving 12 bases in between. The germline V gene (reference sequence) yields GTSNPN for CDR1 and SVGIG for CDR2. From cysteine to phenylalanine, the CDR3 is 13 amino acids long. Just the 39-base CDR3 DNA is kept, in frame starting at base 1. The cohort was made up of several hundred healthy bone marrow donors. At the time of sampling, every cohort member was nominally healthy, though immune exposures that went unrecorded were likely present. The donor was CMV seronegative and belonged to the group of 350 or so seronegative cohort members. A peripheral blood sample was collected from each donor, and TCR beta sequencing was performed on peripheral blood mononuclear cells. Genomic DNA was extracted from the blood cell samples with the Qiagen DNeasy Blood Extraction Kit. The library was built by means of the immunoSEQ multiplex PCR assay. A mixture of 60 forward primers for TCR Vbeta segments and 13 reverse primers for TCR Jbeta segments was used in the multiplex PCR. Amplification of the CDR3 region of rearranged TCR beta genes was performed with a multiplex PCR assay on genomic DNA. The Illumina HiSeq System was used to sequence the amplified TCR beta libraries as 87-base-pair reads. For the original study's pipeline: In a later analysis, 80 million or so unique TCR beta chains were counted across the 650 to 700 repertoires, and around 11 million of these chains were shared by at least two donors. Raw reads were error-corrected and collapsed into unique sequences with a nearest-neighbor algorithm that merged closely related sequences to remove PCR and sequencing errors. V, D and J gene segments were assigned by aligning CDR3 sequences to IMGT reference sequences. Each retained sequence needed at least a six-nucleotide match to both a V gene segment and a J gene segment. A rearrangement was called productive if the CDR3 had no stop codons and remained in frame with V and J, and every other rearrangement was called non-productive. CDR3 was defined by IMGT convention, running from the second conserved V-encoded cysteine to the conserved J-encoded phenylalanine. The earlier analysis of a few hundred of the donors excluded sequences that lacked an unambiguous match to a single V gene segment. In an earlier analysis of approximately 610 of the donors, V segments were called functional above 56.7% productive rearrangements and were called segregating when the between-donor standard deviation exceeded 5%. A statistical classification framework was built to diagnose cytomegalovirus status from the catalog of TCR beta chain sequences. In a later analysis, V and J genes were assigned by comparing TCR nucleotide sequences against IMGT/GENE-DB human TR gene sequences. A later analysis assigned CDR3 sequences and most-parsimonious VDJ recombination scenarios with the TCRdist pipeline. A later analysis defined each TCR beta chain by its CDR3 amino acid sequence plus V-gene family, and excluded reads lacking a unique V-gene family. To address suspected cross-contamination and a sequencing artifact, a later analysis removed 550 to 750 highly shared, low-generation-probability nucleotide sequences. In a later analysis, a clonal expansion index was calculated for each public chain from normalized within-repertoire ranks of inferred template counts. In a later analysis, generation probabilities were computed using a VDJ recombination model fitted to out-of-frame rearrangements, and the results were checked against IGoR. In a later analysis, TCR-TCR, TCR-HLA and TCR-CMV co-occurrence was scored with hypergeometric tests, and a repertoire-size bias correction was applied to TCR pairs. A later analysis estimated false discovery rates by permuting HLA or CMV assignments 20 times. In a later analysis, co-occurring TCRs were grouped with DBSCAN, and TCRdist sequence similarity was added when clustering was performed within HLA-allele-positive subsets. Repertoires with fewer than 30,000 or more than 120,000 public chains were left out of co-occurrence clustering, as were about five repertoires with anomalous nucleotide sharing. TCRdb mirrors the immuneACCESS table, restricted to in-frame sequences. Some clones are absent from its copies; in checked studies, under half trace to an unresolved V gene, and the reason for the others is unknown. V and J calls and clone size are those listed in that table; D and trimming were worked out from the DNA. A total of 85,000 to 100,000 clones appear in this sample, 70% to 80% of them only once. The ten largest clones take up more than 3% of the sample.

The specimen sequenced was PBMCs. In this chain, TRBV30 is recombined with TRBJ1-1; the D region possibly corresponds to TRBD1 (6 bases align). This TCR was sampled from a man aged 40-55 years in good health and CMV-seronegative. CDR3 region: CAWGGASNTEAFF. Read as DNA, the sequence is TGTGCCTGGGGGGGGGCCTCTAACACTGAAGCTTTCTTT.